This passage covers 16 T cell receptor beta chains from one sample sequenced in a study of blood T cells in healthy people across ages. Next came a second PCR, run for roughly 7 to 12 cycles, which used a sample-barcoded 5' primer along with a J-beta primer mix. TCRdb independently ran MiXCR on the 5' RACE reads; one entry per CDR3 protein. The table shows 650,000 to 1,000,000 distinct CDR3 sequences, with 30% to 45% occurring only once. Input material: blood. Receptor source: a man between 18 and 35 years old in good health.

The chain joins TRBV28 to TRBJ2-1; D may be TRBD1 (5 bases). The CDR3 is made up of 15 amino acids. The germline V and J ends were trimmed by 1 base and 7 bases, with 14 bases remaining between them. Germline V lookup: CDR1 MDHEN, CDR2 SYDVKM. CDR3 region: CASSLFGHDGNEQFF. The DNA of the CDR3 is TGTGCCAGCAGTTTATTCGGACACGACGGGAATGAGCAGTTCTTC.

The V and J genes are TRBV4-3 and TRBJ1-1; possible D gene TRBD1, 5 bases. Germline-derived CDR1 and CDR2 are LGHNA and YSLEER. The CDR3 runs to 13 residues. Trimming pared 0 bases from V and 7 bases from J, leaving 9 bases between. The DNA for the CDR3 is TGCGCCAGCAGCCAAGATGTCGGGGGTGAAGCTTTCTTT. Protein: CASSQDVGGEAFF.

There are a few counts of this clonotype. CDR3 coding DNA: TGTGCCAGCACCGTGGGGAACACAGATACGCAGTATTTT. Its protein is CASTVGNTDTQYF. The chain links TRBV11-2 to TRBJ2-3; the D is unclear. Germline loops: CDR1 SGHAT, CDR2 FQNNGV. The CDR3 has 13 amino acids. Trimming removed 7 bases from V and 2 bases from J, with 10 bases in between.

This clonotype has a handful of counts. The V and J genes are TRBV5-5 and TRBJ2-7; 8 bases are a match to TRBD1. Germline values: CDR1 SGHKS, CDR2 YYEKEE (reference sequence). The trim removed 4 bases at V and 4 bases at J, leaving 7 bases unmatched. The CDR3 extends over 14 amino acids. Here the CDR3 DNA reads TGTGCCAGCAGCCCGGATGACAGGGGTTACGAGCAGTACTTC. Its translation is CASSPDDRGYEQYF. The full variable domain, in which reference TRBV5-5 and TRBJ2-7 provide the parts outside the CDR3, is DAGVTQSPTHLIKTRGQQVTLRCSPISGHKSVSWYQQVLGQGPQFIFQYYEKEERGRGNFPDRFSARQFPNYSSELNVNALLLGDSALYLCASSPDDRGYEQYFGPGTRLTVT.

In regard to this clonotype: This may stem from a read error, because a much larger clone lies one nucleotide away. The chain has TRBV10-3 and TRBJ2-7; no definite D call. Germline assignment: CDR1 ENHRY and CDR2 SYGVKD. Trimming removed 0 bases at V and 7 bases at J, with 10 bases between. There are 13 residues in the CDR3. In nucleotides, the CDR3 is TGTGCCATCAGTGAGTCTCCATACAATGAGCAGTACTTC. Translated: CAISESPYNEQYF.

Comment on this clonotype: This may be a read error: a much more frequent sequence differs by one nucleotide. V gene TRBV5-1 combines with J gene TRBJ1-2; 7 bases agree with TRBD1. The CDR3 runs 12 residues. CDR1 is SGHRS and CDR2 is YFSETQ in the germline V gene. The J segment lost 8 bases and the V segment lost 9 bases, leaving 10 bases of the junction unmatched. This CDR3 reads CANTRDRDGYTF. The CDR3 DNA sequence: TGCGCCAACACCCGAGACAGGGACGGCTACACCTTC.

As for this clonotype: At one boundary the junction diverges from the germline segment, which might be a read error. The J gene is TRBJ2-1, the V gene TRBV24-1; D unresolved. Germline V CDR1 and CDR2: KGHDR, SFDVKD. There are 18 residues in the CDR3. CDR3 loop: CATSDQPPEQRSYNERFF. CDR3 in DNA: TGTGCCACCAGTGATCAGCCACCGGAACAGCGCTCCTACAATGAGCGGTTCTTC.

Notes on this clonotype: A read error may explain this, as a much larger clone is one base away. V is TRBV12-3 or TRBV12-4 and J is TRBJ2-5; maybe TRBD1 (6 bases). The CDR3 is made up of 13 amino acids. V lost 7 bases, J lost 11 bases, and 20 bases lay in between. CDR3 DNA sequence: TGTGCCAGCAACGCAGGGGTTGACAATGAGCAGTACTTC. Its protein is CASNAGVDNEQYF.

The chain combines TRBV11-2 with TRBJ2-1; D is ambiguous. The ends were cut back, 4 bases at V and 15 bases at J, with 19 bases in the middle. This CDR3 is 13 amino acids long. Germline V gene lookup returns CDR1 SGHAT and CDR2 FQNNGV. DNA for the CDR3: TGTGCCAGCAGCTCCCCTACCGCTAAGAAAAGGTTCTTC. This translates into CASSSPTAKKRFF.

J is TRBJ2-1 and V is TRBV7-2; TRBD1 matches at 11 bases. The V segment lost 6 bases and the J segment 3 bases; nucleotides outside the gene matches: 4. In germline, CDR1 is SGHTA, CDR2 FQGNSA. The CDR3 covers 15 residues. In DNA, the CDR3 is TGTGCCAGCAGAGCGGGACAGGGGGGCTACAATGAGCAGTTCTTC. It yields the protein CASRAGQGGYNEQFF.

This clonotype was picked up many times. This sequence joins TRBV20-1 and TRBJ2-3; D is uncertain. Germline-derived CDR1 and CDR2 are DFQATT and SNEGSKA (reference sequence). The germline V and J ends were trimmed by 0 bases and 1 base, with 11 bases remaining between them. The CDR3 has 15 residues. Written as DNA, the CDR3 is TGCAGTGCTAGAGATTCCGGTGAGCGCACAGATACGCAGTATTTT. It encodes CSARDSGERTDTQYF.

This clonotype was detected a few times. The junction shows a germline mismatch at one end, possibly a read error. CDR3 in DNA: TGTGCCACCAGTTCGGTAGATACGCAGTATTTT. Translated: CATSSVDTQYF. The V gene is TRBV6-2 or TRBV6-3, the J gene TRBJ2-3; D uncertain. Germline CDR1 MNHEY, CDR2 SVGEGT. The CDR3 is 11 amino acids.

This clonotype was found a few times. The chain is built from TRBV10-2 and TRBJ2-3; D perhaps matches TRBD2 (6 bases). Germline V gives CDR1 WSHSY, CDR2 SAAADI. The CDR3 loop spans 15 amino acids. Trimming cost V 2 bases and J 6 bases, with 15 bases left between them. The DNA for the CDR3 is TGCGCCAGCAGTGAGGCTTGGCTAGCGAGGGATACGCAGTATTTT. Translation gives CASSEAWLARDTQYF.

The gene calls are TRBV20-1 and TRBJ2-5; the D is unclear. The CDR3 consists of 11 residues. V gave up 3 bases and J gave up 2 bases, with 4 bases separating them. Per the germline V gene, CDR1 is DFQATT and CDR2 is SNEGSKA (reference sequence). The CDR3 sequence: CSARQQETQYF. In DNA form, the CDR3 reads TGCAGTGCTAGGCAGCAAGAGACCCAGTACTTC.

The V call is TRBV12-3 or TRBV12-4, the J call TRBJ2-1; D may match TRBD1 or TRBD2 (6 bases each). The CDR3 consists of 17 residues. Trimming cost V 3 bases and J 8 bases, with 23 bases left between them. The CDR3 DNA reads TGTGCCAGCAGTTTCGGCGTCGGAGGGGGTGGTTGGGATGAGCAGTTCTTC. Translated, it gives CASSFGVGGGGWDEQFF.

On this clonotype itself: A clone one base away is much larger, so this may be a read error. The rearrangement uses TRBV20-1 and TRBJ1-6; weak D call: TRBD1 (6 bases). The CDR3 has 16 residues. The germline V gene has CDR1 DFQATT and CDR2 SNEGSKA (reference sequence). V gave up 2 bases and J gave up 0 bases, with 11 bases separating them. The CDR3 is CSARSGAGSYNSPLHF. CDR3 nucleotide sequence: TGCAGTGCTAGATCGGGGGCTGGCTCCTATAATTCACCCCTCCACTTT.